Listed below are T cell receptor beta chains from one sample, sequenced in a study of blood T cell repertoires in COVID-19. Profiling relied on immunoSEQ multiplex PCR, and the TCRdb table lists in-frame clones only, not all of them. The sample holds about 160,000 clones, about 81% seen once. The material sequenced was peripheral blood. The receptors were sampled from a woman older than 75 with acute or convalescent COVID-19. Each CDR3 is given with its conserved first and last residue. The D gene is left open where the match is weak. Rows give clone size only sometimes, using once, few, many, or a class for an expanded clone.

.	TRBV30	14	.	TRBJ1-4	TGTGCCTGGAACCCTATTTCAACTAATGAAAAACTGTTTTTT	CAWNPISTNEKLFF
.	TRBV6-4	15	TRBD1	TRBJ1-2	TGTGCCAGCAGTTTCATGCCGGGACAGAGCTATGGCTACACCTTC	CASSFMPGQSYGYTF
.	TRBV5-4	14	.	TRBJ1-1	TGTGCCAGCAGCCGTCTTGGGGGGACCACTGAAGCTTTCTTT	CASSRLGGTTEAFF
once	TRBV6-5	15	.	TRBJ1-2	TGTGCCAGCAGTTATTCGAGACAGCCTAACTATGGCTACACCTTC	CASSYSRQPNYGYTF
.	TRBV28	13	.	TRBJ1-2	TGTGCCAGCAACGTCGGGGTTAACTATGGCTACACCTTC	CASNVGVNYGYTF
.	TRBV7-9	16	.	TRBJ1-4	TGTGCCAGCAGCTTAGGCACAGGGAGAACGGATGAAAAACTGTTTTTT	CASSLGTGRTDEKLFF
.	TRBV6-4	13	.	TRBJ2-1	TGTGCCAGCAGTGTGGACAGATACAATGAGCAGTTCTTC	CASSVDRYNEQFF
.	TRBV4-3	15	.	TRBJ1-2	TGCGCCAGCAGCCAAGATCTTCAGGTTAACTATGGCTACACCTTC	CASSQDLQVNYGYTF
.	TRBV29-1	14	TRBD2	TRBJ2-1	TGCAGCGTTGATGTTGGCGGGAGGGCCACTGAGCAGTTCTTC	CSVDVGGRATEQFF
.	TRBV28	12	TRBD1	TRBJ1-4	TGTGCCAGCAGTACAGGGGGCAGGAGACTGTTTTTT	CASSTGGRRLFF
.	TRBV28	16	.	TRBJ2-7	TGTGCCAGCAGGCCCGAGCAGGGCCTTAGCTCCTACGAGCAGTACTTC	CASRPEQGLSSYEQYF
once	TRBV5-1	13	.	TRBJ1-1	TGCGCCAGCAGCTCCTTCGGCGGGACTGAAGCTTTCTTT	CASSSFGGTEAFF
.	TRBV2	18	.	TRBJ1-3	TGTGCCAGCAGTGAAGCGCGAGGCTACTCCCTCTCTGGAAACACCATATATTTT	CASSEARGYSLSGNTIYF
.	TRBV2	14	TRBD2	TRBJ2-4	TGTGCCAGCACCGAACTAGCGGGGGAAAACATTCAGTACTTC	CASTELAGENIQYF
.	TRBV6-5	13	.	TRBJ1-2	TGTGCCAGCACGGCGCAGGGCCGCTATGGCTACACCTTC	CASTAQGRYGYTF
.	TRBV4-2	17	TRBD1	TRBJ1-3	TGTGCCAGCAGCCTATGGGACAGGCCCGACTCTGGAAACACCATATATTTT	CASSLWDRPDSGNTIYF
once	TRBV3-1/TRBV3-2	15	TRBD1	TRBJ2-7	TGTGCCAGCAGCCTCGAGGGGGCGGCAGACTACGAGCAGTACTTC	CASSLEGAADYEQYF
.	TRBV2	15	.	TRBJ1-3	TGTGCCAGCAGTTCCCTTCGAGCTTCTGGAAACACCATATATTTT	CASSSLRASGNTIYF
.	TRBV10-3	14	.	TRBJ2-2	TGTGCCATCAGTGGGGACACCAACACCGGGGAGCTGTTTTTT	CAISGDTNTGELFF
.	TRBV7-9	16	TRBD1	TRBJ1-5	TGTGCCAGCAGCTTAACCTCTGGGACAGGGGGTCAGCCCCAGCATTTT	CASSLTSGTGGQPQHF
.	TRBV7-2	14	TRBD1	TRBJ2-5	TGTGCCAGCAGCGCTTGGACAGGGCAAGAGACCCAGTACTTC	CASSAWTGQETQYF
.	TRBV6-5	15	.	TRBJ2-3	TGTGCCAGCAGTTACTCGGCGACTAGGGCTAGTACGCAGTATTTT	CASSYSATRASTQYF
.	TRBV7-2	19	.	TRBJ2-1	TGTGCCAGCAGCTCCCCTCAGGCCGTCCACCTCGGCTCCTACAATGAGCAGTTCTTC	CASSSPQAVHLGSYNEQFF
.	TRBV19	14	.	TRBJ1-2	TGTGCCAGTAGTCCCTTTGCTACTAACTATGGCTACACCTTC	CASSPFATNYGYTF
.	TRBV5-6	16	.	TRBJ1-3	TGTGCCAGCAGCAATGGAGCCGGTAGCTCTGGAAACACCATATATTTT	CASSNGAGSSGNTIYF
.	TRBV4-3	15	TRBD2	TRBJ2-1	TGCGCCAGCAGCCAAGGGGCTAGCGGGGGCCCTGAGCAGTTCTTC	CASSQGASGGPEQFF
.	TRBV7-9	16	TRBD2	TRBJ2-5	TGTGCCAGCAGCTCCGGACTAGCGGGGGGTTCGGAGACCCAGTACTTC	CASSSGLAGGSETQYF
.	TRBV18	13	.	TRBJ2-5	TGTGCCAGCTCCGGAGCGGGTCAAGAGACCCAGTACTTC	CASSGAGQETQYF
.	TRBV3-1/TRBV3-2	14	TRBD2	TRBJ2-7	TGTGCCATCATTACTAGCGGGGGGCCATACGAGCAGTACTTC	CAIITSGGPYEQYF
.	TRBV11-2	17	TRBD1	TRBJ1-1	TGTGCCAGCAGCTTAGTCGGGACAGGGAATTTCGGCACTGAAGCTTTCTTT	CASSLVGTGNFGTEAFF
once	TRBV3-1/TRBV3-2	18	.	TRBJ1-1	TGTGCCAGCAGCCATTTGGTTTTGGGGAGGGGCAATGATCCTGAAGCTTTCTTT	CASSHLVLGRGNDPEAFF